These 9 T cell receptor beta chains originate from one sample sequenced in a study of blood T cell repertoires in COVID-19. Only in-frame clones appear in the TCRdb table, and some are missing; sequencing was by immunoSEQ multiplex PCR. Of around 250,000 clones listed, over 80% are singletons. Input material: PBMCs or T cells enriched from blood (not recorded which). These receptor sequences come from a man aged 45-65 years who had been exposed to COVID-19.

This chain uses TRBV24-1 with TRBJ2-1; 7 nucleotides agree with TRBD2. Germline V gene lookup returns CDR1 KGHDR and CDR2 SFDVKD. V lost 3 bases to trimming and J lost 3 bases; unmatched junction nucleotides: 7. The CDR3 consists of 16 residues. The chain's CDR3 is CATSDRSGANYNEQFF. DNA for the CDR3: TGTGCCACCAGTGATAGAAGCGGGGCTAACTACAATGAGCAGTTCTTC.

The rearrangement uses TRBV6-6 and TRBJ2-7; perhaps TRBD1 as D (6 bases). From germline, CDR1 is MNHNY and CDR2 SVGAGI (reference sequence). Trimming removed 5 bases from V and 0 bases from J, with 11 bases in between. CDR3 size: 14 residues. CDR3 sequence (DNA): TGTGCCAGCAGTCGGGACATAAGCTCCTACGAGCAGTACGTC. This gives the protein CASSRDISSYEQYV.

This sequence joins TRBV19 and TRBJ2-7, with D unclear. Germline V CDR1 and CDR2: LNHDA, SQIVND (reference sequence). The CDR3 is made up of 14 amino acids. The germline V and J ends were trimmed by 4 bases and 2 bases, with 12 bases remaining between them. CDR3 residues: CASSTRNPPYEQYV. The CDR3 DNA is TGTGCCAGTAGTACCAGGAATCCGCCCTACGAGCAGTACGTC.

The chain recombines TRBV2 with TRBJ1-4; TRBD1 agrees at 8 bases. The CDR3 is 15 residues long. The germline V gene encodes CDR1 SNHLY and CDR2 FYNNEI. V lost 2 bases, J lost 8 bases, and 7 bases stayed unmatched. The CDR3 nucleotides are TGTGCCAGCAGTGAAACGGGCAGGGGGCCCGAAAAACTGTTTTTT. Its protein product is CASSETGRGPEKLFF. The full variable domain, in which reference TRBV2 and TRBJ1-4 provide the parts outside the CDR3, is EPEVTQTPSHQVTQMGQEVILRCVPISNHLYFYWYRQILGQKVEFLVSFYNNEISEKSEIFDDQFSVERPDGSNFTLKIRSTKLEDSAMYFCASSETGRGPEKLFFGSGTQLSVL.

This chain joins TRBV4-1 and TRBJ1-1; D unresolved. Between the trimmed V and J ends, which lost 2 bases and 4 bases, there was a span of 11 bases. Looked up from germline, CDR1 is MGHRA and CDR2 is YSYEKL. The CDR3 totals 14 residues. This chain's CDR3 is CASSQQDYLTEAFF. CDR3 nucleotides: TGCGCCAGCAGCCAACAAGACTATCTCACTGAAGCTTTCTTT.

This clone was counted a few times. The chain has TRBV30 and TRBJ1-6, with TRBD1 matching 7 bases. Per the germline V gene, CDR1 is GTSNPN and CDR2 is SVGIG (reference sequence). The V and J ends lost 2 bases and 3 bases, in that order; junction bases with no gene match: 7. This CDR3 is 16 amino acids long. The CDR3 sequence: CAWSPDRVFYNSPLHF. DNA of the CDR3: TGTGCCTGGAGTCCCGACAGGGTTTTCTATAATTCACCCCTCCACTTT.

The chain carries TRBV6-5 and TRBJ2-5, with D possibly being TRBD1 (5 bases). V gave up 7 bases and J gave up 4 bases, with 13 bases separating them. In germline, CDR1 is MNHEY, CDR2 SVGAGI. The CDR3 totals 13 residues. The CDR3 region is CASMLRQRETQYF. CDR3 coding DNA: TGTGCCAGCATGCTGAGACAGAGAGAGACCCAGTACTTC.

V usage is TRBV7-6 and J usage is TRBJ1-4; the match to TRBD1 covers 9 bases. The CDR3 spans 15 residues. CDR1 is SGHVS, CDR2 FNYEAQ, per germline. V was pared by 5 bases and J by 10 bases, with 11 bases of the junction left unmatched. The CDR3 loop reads CASSPTPGQGSKLFF. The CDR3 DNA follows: TGTGCCAGCAGCCCGACACCGGGACAGGGATCAAAACTGTTTTTT.

This CDR3 is CASMRGRFANTEAFF. CDR3 nucleotides: TGTGCCAGCATGAGGGGGCGATTCGCGAACACTGAAGCTTTCTTT. The chain uses TRBV6-5 and TRBJ1-1, with 7 bases matching TRBD1. Trimming cost V 7 bases and J 1 base; bases outside gene matches: 9. CDR1 MNHEY and CDR2 SVGAGI come from the germline V gene. The CDR3 extends over 15 amino acids.